This T cell receptor (beta chain) originates from a study of blood T cell repertoires in COVID-19. Overall study context: Material from acute and convalescent COVID-19 was sourced from the United States, Italy and Spain. Sample material is recorded as cDNA or gDNA derived from T cells, B-cell-depleted T cells, or PBMCs.

Original processing methods: Estimated nucleated cell counts came from reference gene primer amplification. Measured with immunoSEQ multiplex PCR; TCRdb has only the in-frame clones, and not every one. The V and J calls and clone size were taken over from that table, and D and trimming were inferred from the DNA. The data show some 180,000 clones, with about 88% seen just once and over 15% held by the top ten. In Seattle, patients joined the study during active infection and were tracked longitudinally. Sample: peripheral blood. This sequence was found in a man aged 50-59 years with COVID-19, enrolled during active disease.

CDR3 in DNA: TGTGCCAGCAGCCACCGGGACTTCCAAGAGACCCAGTACTTC. Residues: CASSHRDFQETQYF. The chain links TRBV3-1 (or the pseudogene TRBV3-2) to TRBJ2-5; tentative D call: TRBD2 (6 bases). Germline assignment: CDR1 LGHDT and CDR2 YNNKEL (reference sequence). The CDR3 is 14 residues long. V lost 3 bases to trimming and J lost 1 base, with 9 bases between them.